Following are 5 T cell receptor beta chains from one sample sequenced in a study of T cells in Graves' hyperthyroidism and ophthalmopathy. What was amplified from RNA transcripts were TCR beta CDR3 regions. Researchers ran a first-round RT-PCR on the TCR CDR3 using the HTBI primer set. TCRdb re-called the multiplex PCR reads through MiXCR, storing one row per CDR3 protein. Of hundreds of thousands of distinct CDR3 sequences in the sample, around 42% were seen once. The specimen was peripheral blood or thyroid tissue (not recorded which). Receptor source: a woman aged 18-29 years with Graves' hyperthyroidism.

The chain carries TRBV20-1 and TRBJ1-5, with 7 nucleotides matching TRBD1. The V and J ends lost 1 base and 7 bases, in that order; junction bases with no gene match: 10. This CDR3 has 15 residues. From germline, CDR1 is DFQATT and CDR2 SNEGSKA (reference sequence). The CDR3 region has the DNA TGCAGTGCTAGAGGGGCAGGGGGATTTGGACAGCCCCAGCATTTT. Translating it yields CSARGAGGFGQPQHF.

The V and J genes are TRBV2 and TRBJ2-7; possible D gene TRBD1, 6 bases. Trimming removed 5 bases from V and 6 bases from J, with 11 bases in between. The CDR3 loop spans 12 amino acids. From germline, CDR1 is SNHLY and CDR2 FYNNEI. The CDR3 here is CASSLPRGEQYF. The CDR3 DNA reads TGTGCCAGCAGTTTACCCAGGGGCGAGCAGTACTTC.

This clonotype was seen repeatedly, ten times or more. The chain has TRBV7-2 and TRBJ2-7, with 9 positions matching TRBD2. The CDR3 is 14 amino acids. From germline, CDR1 is SGHTA and CDR2 FQGNSA. With 0 bases clipped from V and 7 bases from J, the junction kept 4 bases outside the gene matches. The CDR3 loop is CASSLASGSLEQYF. Written as DNA, the CDR3 is TGTGCCAGCAGCTTAGCTAGCGGGAGTTTAGAGCAGTACTTC.

This clonotype turned up a few times. The rearrangement joins TRBV7-3 to TRBJ1-3; D unclear. V lost 5 bases and J lost 4, with 12 bases in between. The germline gives CDR1 SGHTA, CDR2 FQGTGA. The CDR3 spans 14 residues. The CDR3 here is CASSPNPGGNTIYF. In DNA form, the CDR3 reads TGTGCCAGCAGCCCGAACCCCGGGGGAAACACCATATATTTT.

Concerning this clonotype: The junction differs from germline at one of its ends, possibly a read error. The gene calls are TRBV10-2 and TRBJ1-2; D not resolved. CDR3 length: 16 residues. The germline V gene has CDR1 WSHSY and CDR2 SAAADI. The CDR3 nucleotides read TGTGCCAGCAGTTTGGGCCCCGTGACAAGGCTCTATGGCTACACCTTC. Encoded protein: CASSLGPVTRLYGYTF.